One and the same sample provided the 13 T cell receptor beta chains below, sequenced in a study of graft-versus-host responses after intestinal transplantation. Data came from immunoSEQ multiplex PCR; TCRdb stores just in-frame clones and leaves some out. The sample contains tens of thousands of clones, 65% to 85% of which appear only once. No antigens are known for them. The specimen comprised unstimulated CD4+ T cells sorted from spleen or lymph node cells, sampled before transplant. These receptors were taken from a human donor who was the organ donor for an intestinal transplant.

The rearrangement uses TRBV7-9 and TRBJ2-1, with D uncertain. Germline lookup yields CDR1 SEHNR and CDR2 FQNEAQ (reference sequence). This CDR3 is 13 amino acids long. Trimming removed 3 bases from V and 5 bases from J, with 8 bases in between. As DNA, the CDR3 is TGTGCCAGCAGCTTTACTTTAGACAATGAGCAGTTCTTC. Translated, it gives CASSFTLDNEQFF.

In its sample, this clone was seen a few times. CDR3 loop: CASSWTGNGYTF. CDR3 in DNA: TGCGCCAGCAGCTGGACAGGGAATGGCTACACCTTC. This chain joins TRBV5-1 and TRBJ1-2; 8 bases are a match to TRBD1. CDR3 length equals 12 residues. CDR1 is SGHRS and CDR2 is YFSETQ in the germline V gene. J lost 6 bases, V lost 3 bases, and 1 base had no gene match.

The V and J genes are TRBV7-2 and TRBJ2-5; D is ambiguous. The CDR3 extends over 13 amino acids. Germline assignment: CDR1 SGHTA and CDR2 FQGNSA. V was cut by 0 bases and J by 6 bases, with 8 bases left in between. The CDR3 bases are TGTGCCAGCAGCTTAGCGATGGGGAAGACCCAGTACTTC. Protein: CASSLAMGKTQYF.

The rearrangement uses TRBV29-1 and TRBJ1-2; D possibly corresponds to TRBD1 (6 bases). The length of the CDR3 is 14 residues. The germline gives CDR1 SQVTM, CDR2 ANQGSEA. V gave up 3 bases and J gave up 2 bases, with 13 bases separating them. The CDR3 loop is CSVEPTGLNYGYTF. In nucleotides, the CDR3 is TGCAGCGTTGAGCCGACAGGACTCAACTATGGCTACACCTTC.

The chain joins TRBV6-6 to TRBJ1-4; TRBD1 might be the D (5 bases). Germline V CDR1 and CDR2: MNHNY, SVGAGI (reference sequence). The V gene lost 5 bases and the J gene lost 7 bases, with 17 bases spanning the gap. This CDR3 has 15 residues. CDR3 DNA sequence: TGTGCCAGCAGTATTTCCGGGACTGGGGGTGAAAAACTGTTTTTT. This codes for CASSISGTGGEKLFF.

The chain employs TRBV4-2 and TRBJ2-1, with 11 nucleotides matching TRBD2. Germline assignment: CDR1 LGHNA and CDR2 YNFKEQ. V trimming: 4 bases; J trimming: 6 bases; junction bases outside the gene matches: 2. The CDR3 has 14 residues. DNA of the CDR3: TGTGCCAGCAGCCGAGGGACTAGCGGCAATGAGCAGTTCTTC. Residues: CASSRGTSGNEQFF.

The chain links TRBV27 to TRBJ2-2; 8 bases fit TRBD1. J gave up 4 bases and V 6 bases, and 10 bases lay outside the gene matches. The CDR3 is 16 residues long. In germline, CDR1 is MNHEY, CDR2 SMNVEV (reference sequence). This CDR3 is CASSLIGQGLTGELFF. CDR3 bases: TGTGCCAGCAGCCTGATAGGACAGGGACTCACCGGGGAGCTGTTTTTT.

In its sample, this clone was seen once. The J gene is TRBJ2-2, the V gene TRBV27, with D possibly called TRBD1 or TRBD2 (5 bases each). Germline V gives CDR1 MNHEY, CDR2 SMNVEV (reference sequence). The CDR3 is made up of 17 amino acids. Trimming left V 4 bases short and J 0 bases short, with 15 bases between. CDR3: CASSSYPGTSNTGELFF. Here the CDR3 DNA reads TGTGCCAGCAGTTCGTACCCCGGGACGTCGAACACCGGGGAGCTGTTTTTT.

The genes are TRBV29-1 and TRBJ2-3; no clear D gene. Germline V CDR1 and CDR2: SQVTM, ANQGSEA. V lost 1 base to trimming and J lost 7 bases, with 6 bases between them. The CDR3 runs 11 residues. The CDR3 DNA reads as TGCAGCGTTGAAGGACTTTATACGCAGTATTTT. This translates into CSVEGLYTQYF.

The V call is TRBV6-1, the J call TRBJ2-7; D is undetermined. This CDR3 has 13 amino acids. Germline V gene data show CDR1 as MNHNS and CDR2 as SASEGT. The V and J ends lost 6 bases and 4 bases respectively, with 13 bases between them. CDR3 bases: TGTGCCAGCAGGTATGATCCCCTATACGAGCAGTACTTC. Translated, it gives CASRYDPLYEQYF.

This chain joins TRBV27 and TRBJ1-2; 7 positions match TRBD1. CDR3 size: 17 residues. CDR1 MNHEY and CDR2 SMNVEV come from the germline V gene (reference sequence). The V and J ends lost 5 bases and 8 bases, in that order; junction bases with no gene match: 20. The CDR3 reads CASSPIIEARGRWGYTF. CDR3 nucleotides: TGTGCCAGCAGTCCTATAATCGAGGCGAGGGGGCGATGGGGCTACACCTTC.

The chain recombines TRBV5-1 with TRBJ2-3, with 14 bases identical to TRBD2. This CDR3 is 20 amino acids long. Germline V gene data show CDR1 as SGHRS and CDR2 as YFSETQ. V shed 6 bases and J 0 bases; nucleotides not matched to a gene: 15. As DNA, the CDR3 is TGCGCCAGCACCCCTGGGGGCGGACTAGCGGGAGGCCCTAGCACAGATACGCAGTATTTT. This gives the protein CASTPGGGLAGGPSTDTQYF.

The chain is built from TRBV6-1 and TRBJ2-5; a possible D gene is TRBD1 (6 bases). CDR1 is MNHNS and CDR2 is SASEGT in the germline V gene. V lost 2 bases and J lost 5, with 15 bases in between. The CDR3 is 15 amino acids. The CDR3 here is CASSELGHPGETQYF. DNA of the CDR3: TGTGCCAGCAGTGAATTGGGACACCCTGGGGAGACCCAGTACTTC.